The 27 T cell receptor beta chains presented below share a single source sample, sequenced in a study of blood T cell repertoires in COVID-19. Sequencing used immunoSEQ multiplex PCR; TCRdb keeps in-frame clones, though not all of them. This table holds roughly 350,000 clones, more than 90% found once. The specimen was PBMCs or T cells enriched from blood (not recorded which). Source of these receptors: a woman aged 30 to 39 who had recovered from COVID-19.

The V call is TRBV2, the J call TRBJ1-6; D is unresolved. The CDR3 totals 13 residues. V lost 10 bases to trimming and J lost 10 bases, with 17 bases between them. Germline loops: CDR1 SNHLY, CDR2 FYNNEI. The CDR3 sequence is CAILGGVQSPLHF. The CDR3 DNA reads TGTGCCATTCTAGGAGGCGTTCAGTCACCCCTCCACTTT.

This clone was seen only a few times. CDR3 in DNA: TGTGCCATCAGTGGGGACAGCGGGGAAAAACTGTTTTTT. Translated: CAISGDSGEKLFF. This sequence joins TRBV10-3 and TRBJ1-4, with 7 nucleotides matching TRBD1. CDR1 and CDR2 from the germline V gene are ENHRY and SYGVKD. V lost 4 bases, J lost 8 bases, and 4 bases stayed unmatched. This CDR3 contains 13 residues.

The chain links TRBV9 to TRBJ2-7; tentative D call: TRBD2 (5 bases). The CDR3 is 14 residues long. The germline V gene encodes CDR1 SGDLS and CDR2 YYNGEE. Trimming removed 3 bases from V and 1 base from J, with 11 bases in between. CDR3 sequence (DNA): TGTGCCAGCAGCGCTGGGCTAGCTTCCTACGAGCAGTACTTC. Encoded protein: CASSAGLASYEQYF.

J is TRBJ2-7 and V is TRBV10-3; D possibly corresponds to TRBD2 (6 bases). The CDR3 totals 13 residues. Germline loops: CDR1 ENHRY, CDR2 SYGVKD. Trimming removed 4 bases from V and 3 bases from J, with 10 bases in between. CDR3 residues: CAISGVSGYEQYF. The CDR3 bases are TGTGCCATCAGTGGGGTTAGCGGCTACGAGCAGTACTTC.

This chain connects TRBV18 to TRBJ2-1; 10 positions agree with TRBD2. With V trimmed by 3 bases and J by 0 bases, 8 bases remained unmatched. Germline CDR1 KGHSH, CDR2 LQKENI. The CDR3 loop spans 18 amino acids. DNA of the CDR3: TGTGCCAGCTCACCGGGACTAGCGATACTCAGCTCCTACAATGAGCAGTTCTTC. It is translated as CASSPGLAILSSYNEQFF.

The CDR3: CARSSGTGGRDYGYTF. DNA for the CDR3: TGTGCCAGAAGCTCGGGGACAGGGGGGCGCGACTATGGCTACACCTTC. The chain recombines TRBV7-5 with TRBJ1-2; the D call in the table, TRBD1, was not verified against the DNA. TRBV7-5 is tagged as a pseudogene. CDR3 length: 16 residues.

The gene calls are TRBV7-2 and TRBJ2-2; D is undetermined. V was clipped by 3 bases and J by 2 bases, with 10 bases between them. Germline values: CDR1 SGHTA, CDR2 FQGNSA. The CDR3 runs to 15 residues. For the CDR3, the DNA is TGTGCCAGCAGCTTTGGGCAGGCCAACACCGGGGAGCTGTTTTTT. This sequence encodes CASSFGQANTGELFF.

The V call is TRBV23-1, the J call TRBJ2-7; TRBD1 matches 9 bases. TRBV23-1 is designated an ORF whose function remains uncertain. The V segment lost 2 bases and the J segment 6 bases; nucleotides outside the gene matches: 14. The CDR3 totals 17 residues. CDR3 nucleotides: TGCGCCAGCAGTCAAGACTGCTCCCGGGACAGGGCTCGCGAGCAGTACTTC. Translating gives CASSQDCSRDRAREQYF.

Comments on this clone: One end of the junction does not line up with germline, which may come from a read error. The J gene is TRBJ2-5, the V gene TRBV27; 10 nucleotides align to TRBD1. This CDR3 is built from 16 residues. Germline-derived CDR1 and CDR2 are MNHEY and SMNVEV (reference sequence). The CDR3 nucleotides read TGTGCCAGCAGTTCGAGGGACAGGGGCCGGCTAGCCCTCGTGGACTTC. Amino acid sequence: CASSSRDRGRLALVDF.

J is TRBJ1-2 and V is TRBV3-1 (or the pseudogene TRBV3-2), with 8 bases that match TRBD1. J gave up 4 bases and V 5 bases, and 9 bases lay outside the gene matches. CDR3 size: 15 residues. From germline, CDR1 is LGHDT and CDR2 YNNKEL (reference sequence). The chain's CDR3 is CASSIHRGSSYGYTF. For the CDR3, the DNA is TGTGCCAGCAGCATCCACAGGGGGAGTTCCTATGGCTACACCTTC.

The chain carries TRBV5-1 and TRBJ1-1, with 7 bases aligning to TRBD1. The germline V gene has CDR1 SGHRS and CDR2 YFSETQ. CDR3 length equals 14 residues. The junction had 7 bases not matched to a gene; V was cut back by 5 bases and J by 3 bases. CDR3: CASRHSGTDTEAFF. The CDR3, as DNA: TGCGCCAGCAGACATTCCGGGACAGACACTGAAGCTTTCTTT. Supplemented by reference TRBV5-1 and TRBJ1-1, the full variable domain reads KAGVTQTPRYLIKTRGQQVTLSCSPISGHRSVSWYQQTPGQGLQFLFEYFSETQRNKGNFPGRFSGRQFSNSRSEMNVSTLELGDSALYLCASRHSGTDTEAFFGQGTRLTVV.

The J gene is TRBJ2-3, the V gene TRBV18; D may be TRBD1 (6 bases). Germline V gene sequence: CDR1 KGHSH, CDR2 LQKENI. V dropped 6 bases and J dropped 1 base, with 17 bases sitting between them. CDR3 length equals 16 residues. The CDR3 bases are TGTGCCAGCTCCCCCAAAGTGGGGGCCGGCACAGATACGCAGTATTTT. It codes for CASSPKVGAGTDTQYF. Full variable domain (rest looked up from reference TRBV18 and TRBJ2-3): NAGVMQNPRHLVRRRGQEARLRCSPMKGHSHVYWYRQLPEEGLKFMVYLQKENIIDESGMPKERFSAEFPKEGPSILRIQQVVRGDSAAYFCASSPKVGAGTDTQYFGPGTRLTVL.

This clone showed up just a few times. The V and J genes are TRBV28 and TRBJ1-1, with TRBD1 matching over 12 bases. The CDR3 runs to 15 residues. Germline loops: CDR1 MDHEN, CDR2 SYDVKM. Losses at the gene ends were 7 bases for V and 5 bases for J; bases not matched to a gene: 8. CDR3 in amino acids: CASKRQGQGATEAFF. As DNA, the CDR3 is TGTGCCAGCAAACGCCAGGGACAGGGGGCAACTGAAGCTTTCTTT.

This clone is a singleton in its sample. V and J are TRBV5-1 and TRBJ2-1; unclear D gene. The germline V gene has CDR1 SGHRS and CDR2 YFSETQ. Trimming took 1 base from V and 5 from J, leaving 4 bases between them. The CDR3 spans 12 residues. CDR3 loop: CASSLQDNEQFF. Written as DNA, the CDR3 is TGCGCCAGCAGCTTGCAGGACAATGAGCAGTTCTTC.

V and J are TRBV19 and TRBJ2-7; D is perhaps TRBD2 (6 bases). V was cut by 5 bases and J by 4 bases, with 12 bases left in between. CDR3 length: 13 residues. In germline, CDR1 is LNHDA, CDR2 SQIVND (reference sequence). The CDR3 spells CASSFGTFYEQYF. Here the CDR3 DNA reads TGTGCCAGTAGTTTCGGGACTTTTTACGAGCAGTACTTC.

The chain carries TRBV28 and TRBJ1-5; no reliable D call. Germline V gene data show CDR1 as MDHEN and CDR2 as SYDVKM. The CDR3 has 13 amino acids. V was pared by 3 bases and J by 7 bases, with 10 bases between. This chain's CDR3 is CASSFQARQPQHF. The CDR3 DNA reads as TGTGCCAGCAGTTTTCAGGCAAGGCAGCCCCAGCATTTT.

The V call is TRBV6-5, the J call TRBJ1-4, with 7 bases identical to TRBD1. With 6 bases clipped from V and 0 bases from J, the junction kept 4 bases outside the gene matches. The CDR3 spans 15 residues. Germline-derived CDR1 and CDR2 are MNHEY and SVGAGI. CDR3 residues: CASRPTGPTNEKLFF. CDR3 coding DNA: TGTGCCAGCAGGCCGACAGGGCCAACTAATGAAAAACTGTTTTTT.

The V and J genes are TRBV4-2 and TRBJ2-5; 13 bases align to TRBD2. This CDR3 contains 17 residues. V was clipped by 0 bases and J by 4 bases; unmatched bases: 5. CDR1 and CDR2 from the germline V gene are LGHNA and YNFKEQ. The CDR3 nucleotides are TGTGCCAGCAGCCAAGAGACTAGCGGGGGGAACGGAGAGACCCAGTACTTC. This codes for CASSQETSGGNGETQYF.

The chain employs TRBV10-2 and TRBJ1-2; D may be TRBD1 (5 bases). Germline V CDR1 and CDR2: WSHSY, SAAADI. The CDR3 totals 14 residues. Trimming stripped 6 bases from V and 0 bases from J, with 11 bases between. In DNA form, the CDR3 reads TGCGCCAGCAGCATGCAGACAGCTAACTATGGCTACACCTTC. This codes for CASSMQTANYGYTF.

The CDR3 loop reads CASRYRVHTEAFF. The DNA of the CDR3 is TGTGCCAGCAGGTACAGGGTCCACACTGAAGCTTTCTTT. V is TRBV5-4 and J is TRBJ1-1; possible D gene TRBD1, 6 bases. The CDR3 spans 13 residues. With 5 bases removed from V and 3 bases from J, the gap between germline ends came to 11 bases. From germline, CDR1 is SGHNT and CDR2 YYREEE (reference sequence).

The chain joins TRBV14 to TRBJ2-3, with 10 bases identical to TRBD2. This CDR3 region has 16 residues. The J segment lost 5 bases and the V segment lost 0 bases, leaving 5 bases of the junction unmatched. From germline, CDR1 is SGHDN and CDR2 FVKESK. CDR3 DNA sequence: TGTGCCAGCAGCCAAGAAAGCGGGAGGGCCTTAGATACGCAGTATTTT. This gives the protein CASSQESGRALDTQYF.

Remarks on this clone: The sample holds other DNA sequences that translate to the same CDR3. This rearrangement joins TRBV28 to TRBJ1-1, with 10 bases identical to TRBD1. The CDR3 runs 15 residues. CDR1 is MDHEN, CDR2 SYDVKM, per germline. J lost 5 bases, V lost 6 bases, and 9 bases had no gene match. This CDR3 is CASSLRQGARTEAFF. CDR3 sequence (DNA): TGTGCCAGCAGCCTTAGACAGGGGGCAAGGACTGAAGCTTTCTTT.

The V gene is TRBV29-1, the J gene TRBJ2-2, with TRBD1 matching over 7 bases. There are 16 residues in the CDR3. The trim removed 7 bases at V and 1 base at J, leaving 12 bases unmatched. The germline gives CDR1 SQVTM, CDR2 ANQGSEA. DNA for the CDR3: TGCAGCGCCCGGATAACAGGGGAACTGAACACCGGGGAGCTGTTTTTT. It translates to CSARITGELNTGELFF.

The V and J genes are TRBV5-1 and TRBJ2-3, with TRBD2 matching over 14 bases. The CDR3 extends over 18 amino acids. The V segment lost 4 bases and the J segment 0 bases; nucleotides outside the gene matches: 7. CDR1 is SGHRS, CDR2 YFSETQ, per germline. DNA for the CDR3: TGCGCCAGCAGCGGGGGACTAGCGGGGGCTACTAGCACAGATACGCAGTATTTT. It translates to CASSGGLAGATSTDTQYF.

The chain joins TRBV27 to TRBJ2-5, with D possibly TRBD2 on 6 matching bases. V was cut by 5 bases and J by 0 bases, with 13 bases left in between. CDR1 is MNHEY and CDR2 is SMNVEV in the germline V gene (reference sequence). The CDR3 has 15 residues. The CDR3 coding sequence is TGTGCCAGCAGTCGAGGTGGGGGGTACCAAGAGACCCAGTACTTC. Residues: CASSRGGGYQETQYF.

Only one count was recorded for this clone. The chain carries TRBV3-1 (or the pseudogene TRBV3-2) and TRBJ2-7; D is perhaps TRBD2 (5 bases). V was shortened by 4 bases and J by 0 bases, with 10 bases between the two germline ends. CDR3 length: 14 residues. Germline CDR1 and CDR2: LGHDT and YNNKEL (reference sequence). The DNA of the CDR3 is TGTGCCAGCAGCCCGGCGGGCAACTCCTACGAGCAGTACTTC. This codes for CASSPAGNSYEQYF.

This clone has just one count. V and J are TRBV28 and TRBJ2-3; TRBD1 matches at 11 bases. CDR1 and CDR2 (germline): MDHEN, SYDVKM. The CDR3 covers 13 residues. Unmatched junction bases numbered 2, after V lost 6 bases and J lost 6 bases. CDR3 in DNA: TGTGCCAGCAGCCGGGACAGGGGGGATACGCAGTATTTT. The encoded protein is CASSRDRGDTQYF.